This TCR beta chain was captured by sequencing in a study of T cells after yellow fever vaccination (dated by TCRdb to the late 2010s). General notes on the study: The SMART-Seq v4 Ultra Low Input RNA kit was used to prepare libraries from fractions with low cell numbers. To follow T-cell clones before and after both primary and booster YFV17D yellow fever vaccination, bulk TCR alpha and beta repertoires underwent longitudinal sequencing. Two healthy male donors, one aged 18 to 30 and one aged 30 to 40 years, made up the cohort. Bulk PBMC replicates and cell subsets were isolated from blood drawn at multiple timepoints before and after both primary and secondary immunization.

The research as a whole found: Computational filtering was required because FACS-sorted repertoires could contain abundant contaminating clonotypes from the bulk population. A small share of clonotypes was detected in both CD4 and CD8 compartments, with the overlap likely arising from convergent recombination. Compared with the primary T-cell response, the secondary T-cell response was faster but weaker, reaching its peak on day 5 rather than on day 15. Because the study included only two donors, the extent to which the findings can be generalized is limited. After the booster, most clones that had expanded after primary vaccination were detected again (around 96% of CD4 and over 75% of CD8), suggesting broad maintenance of memory.

This clonotype was seen many times. This receptor's antigen is unknown. No per-base quality is available; no much larger clone lies one base away. Counted from cysteine to phenylalanine, this CDR3 has 14 amino acids. Just the 42-base CDR3 DNA is kept, in frame starting at base 1. V is shortened by 6 bases, J by 1 base, and the region joining them spans 11 bases. The germline V gene (reference sequence) specifies SGHAT as CDR1 and FQDESV as CDR2. The sample's treatment or condition, from its label and the paper: live attenuated yellow fever vaccine strain. At each blood-draw timepoint, two biological replicates of bulk PBMCs were collected. A standard Ficoll-Paque protocol was used to isolate PBMCs from peripheral blood. RNA was extracted with TriZol from bulk PBMCs, CD4 and CD8 fractions, and dextramer-positive and dextramer-negative fractions. The reads were generated on an Illumina NovaSeq 6000. TCR cDNA was made using 5'RACE template switching, a step that added a universal primer site and unique molecular identifiers. cDNA synthesis was primed from both the TCR alpha and TCR beta constant segments. Libraries were amplified in two PCR steps, with sample barcodes and sequencing adapters added in the second step. Sequencing of the libraries was done on either Illumina HiSeq 2500 (2x100 bp) or NovaSeq (2x150 bp). Per the source publication's procedure: MIGEC was used to demultiplex reads and collapse the reads into UMI consensus sequences, and MiXCR was used for V(D)J alignment. Vaccine-responding clonotypes were identified with edgeR using replicate PBMC samples, with FDR below 0.01 and a log2 fold change above 5 up to day 15 being required. Each bulk clonotype received a CD4 or CD8 identity based on whether the sequenced CD4 or CD8 repertoire contained that clonotype at higher abundance. The public reads were run again by TCRdb, first through fastp at Q25 and then through MiXCR, and only productive beta chains were kept. Rows are combined by CDR3 protein, so each entry shows the most common genes and DNA. Here the V and J calls rest on TCRdb's processing, not on the authors' analysis. In all, the sample holds about 320,000 distinct CDR3 sequences, and 4% to 5.5% of those were seen once. In total, the top ten clones hold approximately 19% of the sample.

The sample consisted of PBMCs, taken 15 days after the yellow fever booster vaccination. The receptor was isolated from a man aged 18 to 29 who received the YFV17D yellow fever vaccine. The chain employs TRBV11-1 and TRBJ2-3; the D gene is unclear. The base sequence is TGTGCCAGCAGGGCCCCAGGCCGCACAGATACGCAGTATTTT. Translated, this gives CASRAPGRTDTQYF.